The entry below describes one T cell receptor beta chain. The target antigen is unknown. A much larger clone is a single base away; this may be a read error. The data were taken from a study of neurological immune-mediated disorders. General study points: Phylogenetic grouping assigned the repertoires of 18 of 34 multiple sclerosis patients to a single related-CDR3 cluster, which may represent a signature. Because no CDR3 amino acid sequences were shared across subjects by expanded clones, private repertoires were suggested in all groups.

The CDR3 covers 14 residues. CDR1 and CDR2 from the germline V gene are MNHNY and SVGAGI (reference sequence). The V and J ends lost 3 bases and 1 base respectively, with 9 bases between them. 5'RACE generated cDNA with 10-nucleotide random UMIs. TCRdb independently ran MiXCR on the 5' RACE reads; one entry per CDR3 protein. The table has about 74,000 distinct CDR3 sequences, 5.2% seen once; the top ten hold less than 7.5%. J is TRBJ2-5 and V is TRBV6-6; a weak D match, TRBD2 (6 bases). This receptor was identified in a man younger than 30 with multiple sclerosis. Sequenced sample: PBMCs. This chain's CDR3 is CASSYVGGQETQYF. CDR3 DNA: TGTGCCAGCAGTTATGTCGGGGGCCAAGAGACCCAGTACTTC.